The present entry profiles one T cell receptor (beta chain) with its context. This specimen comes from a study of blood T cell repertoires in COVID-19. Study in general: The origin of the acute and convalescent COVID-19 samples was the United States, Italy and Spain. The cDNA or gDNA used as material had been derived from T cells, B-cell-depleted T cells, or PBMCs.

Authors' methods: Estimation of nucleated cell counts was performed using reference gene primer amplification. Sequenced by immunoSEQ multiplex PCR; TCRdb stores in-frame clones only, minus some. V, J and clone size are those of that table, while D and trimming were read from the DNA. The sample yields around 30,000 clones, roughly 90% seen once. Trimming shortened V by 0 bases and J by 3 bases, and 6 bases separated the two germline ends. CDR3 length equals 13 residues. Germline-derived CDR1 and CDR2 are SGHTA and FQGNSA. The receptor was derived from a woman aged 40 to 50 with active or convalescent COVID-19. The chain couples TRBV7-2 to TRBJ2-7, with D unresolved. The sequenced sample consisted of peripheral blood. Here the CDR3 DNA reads TGTGCCAGCAGCTTAGCCCTAGGCTACGAGCAGTACTTC. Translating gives CASSLALGYEQYF.